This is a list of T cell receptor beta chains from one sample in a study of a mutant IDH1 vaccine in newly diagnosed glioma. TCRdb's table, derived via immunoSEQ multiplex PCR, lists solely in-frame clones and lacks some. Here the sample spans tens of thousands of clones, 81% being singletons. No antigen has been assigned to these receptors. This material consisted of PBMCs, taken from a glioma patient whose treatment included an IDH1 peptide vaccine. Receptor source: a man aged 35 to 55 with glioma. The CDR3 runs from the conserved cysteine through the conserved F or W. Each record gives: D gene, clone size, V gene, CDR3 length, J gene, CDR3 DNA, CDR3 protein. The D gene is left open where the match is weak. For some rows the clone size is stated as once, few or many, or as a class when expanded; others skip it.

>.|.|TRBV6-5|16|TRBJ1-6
TGTGCCAGCAGTTACTCGAGGGCAGGGTACAACTCACCCCTCCACTTT
CASSYSRAGYNSPLHF
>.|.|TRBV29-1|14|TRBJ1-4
TGCAGCGTTGAAGTCCTCCCCGGCGGTGAAAAACTGTTTTTT
CSVEVLPGGEKLFF
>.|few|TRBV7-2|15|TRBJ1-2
TGTGCCAGCAGGCCGGGGGGGGTAACTAACTATGGCTACACCTTC
CASRPGGVTNYGYTF
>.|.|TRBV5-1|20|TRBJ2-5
TGCGCCAGCAGTCGTATTACTAGCAGGGACCCCCTTTCCCTCCAAGAGACCCAGTACTTC
CASSRITSRDPLSLQETQYF
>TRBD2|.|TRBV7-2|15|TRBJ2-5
TGTGCCAGCAGCTTAGAGCGGGGTCTAGGAGAGACCCAGTACTTC
CASSLERGLGETQYF
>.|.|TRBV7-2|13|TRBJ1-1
TGTGCCAGCAGCACCGGGGGAAGCACTGAAGCTTTCTTT
CASSTGGSTEAFF
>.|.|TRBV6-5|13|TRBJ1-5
TGTGCCAGCAGTTACTCGAGCGGTCAGCCCCAGCATTTT
CASSYSSGQPQHF
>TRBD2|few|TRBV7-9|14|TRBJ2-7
TGTGCCAGCAGCCTCCAGACTAGCGCCGACGAGCAGTACTTC
CASSLQTSADEQYF
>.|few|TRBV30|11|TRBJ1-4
TGTGCCTGGAGGACAGAAGAAAAACTGTTTTTT
CAWRTEEKLFF
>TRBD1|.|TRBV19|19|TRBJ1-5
TGTGCCAGTAGTCCTGCGGCGTCCCAGGGGGTGTACCCTCCTCAGCCCCAGCATTTT
CASSPAASQGVYPPQPQHF
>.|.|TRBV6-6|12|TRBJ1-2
TGTGCCAGCAGTTACTCGTACTATGGCTACACCTTC
CASSYSYYGYTF
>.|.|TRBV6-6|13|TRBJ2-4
TGTGCCAGCATGTTCGCGGGGAAAAACATTCAGTACTTC
CASMFAGKNIQYF
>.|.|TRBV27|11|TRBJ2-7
TGTGCCAGCAGTTCCCGTAACGAGCAGTACTTC
CASSSRNEQYF
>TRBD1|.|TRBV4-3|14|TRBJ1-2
TGCGCCAGCAGCCAAGAAGCAGGGGGGTTAAGCTACACCTTC
CASSQEAGGLSYTF
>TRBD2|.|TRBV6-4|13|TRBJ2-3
TGTGCCAGCAGTGAAGGGGAGGGGGATACGCAGTATTTT
CASSEGEGDTQYF
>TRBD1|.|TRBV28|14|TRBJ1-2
TGTGCCAGCAGTCACTCAGGGGGCAGTTATGGCTACACCTTC
CASSHSGGSYGYTF
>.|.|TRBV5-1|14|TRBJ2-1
TGCGCCAGCAGCTTGGAACGCCTCCCCAATGAGCAGTTCTTC
CASSLERLPNEQFF
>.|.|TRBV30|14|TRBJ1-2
TGTGCCTGGAGTGTACCGAGGGTAGGCGGGGGCTACACCTTC
CAWSVPRVGGGYTF
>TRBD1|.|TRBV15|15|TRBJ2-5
TGTGCCACCAGCAACAGGGGGAAGATCCAAGAGACCCAGTACTTC
CATSNRGKIQETQYF
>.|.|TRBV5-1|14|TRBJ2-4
TGCGCCAGCAGCTTGGGGCCCTCTAAAAACATTCAGTACTTC
CASSLGPSKNIQYF
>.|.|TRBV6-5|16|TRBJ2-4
TGTGCCAGCAGTTACTCGAATGGAGGGGGTGGGTTCATTCAGTACTTC
CASSYSNGGGGFIQYF
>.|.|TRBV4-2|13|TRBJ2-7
TGTGCCAGCAGCCAGAACAGAGCCTACGAGCAGTACTTC
CASSQNRAYEQYF
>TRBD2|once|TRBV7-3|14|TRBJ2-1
TGTGCCAGCAGCTCCCAAGCGGGAGGGACGGAGCAGTTCTTC
CASSSQAGGTEQFF
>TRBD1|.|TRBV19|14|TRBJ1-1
TGTGCCAGTAACATTCAGGGGGGGAACACTGAAGCTTTCTTT
CASNIQGGNTEAFF
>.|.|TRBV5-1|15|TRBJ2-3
TGCGCCAGCAGCTTAACTTTCCGTGGGCCAGATACGCAGTATTTT
CASSLTFRGPDTQYF
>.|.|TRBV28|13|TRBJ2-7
TGTGCCACCACGGCCAGTCCTGGCTACGAGCAGTACTTC
CATTASPGYEQYF
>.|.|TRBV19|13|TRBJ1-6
TGTGCCAGTAGCCCAGGAGTCGGGCGGCCCCTCCACTTT
CASSPGVGRPLHF
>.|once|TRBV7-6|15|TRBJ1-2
TGTGCCAGCAGCTTAGTTCCGGGGCGGAACTATGGCTACACCTTC
CASSLVPGRNYGYTF
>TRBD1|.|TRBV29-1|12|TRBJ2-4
TGCAGCGTTGGGACAGGGCAAAACATTCAGTACTTC
CSVGTGQNIQYF
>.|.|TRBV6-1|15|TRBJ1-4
TGTGCCAGCAGGGCGTCGAGGGGTTTGCAAGAAAAACTGTTTTTT
CASRASRGLQEKLFF
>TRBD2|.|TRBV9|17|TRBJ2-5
TGTGCCAGCAGCAACGGGACTAGCGGGGGGGAGTTGGAGACCCAGTACTTC
CASSNGTSGGELETQYF
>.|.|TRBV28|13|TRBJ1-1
TGTGCCAGCAGTCCGACAGCCTCGACGGGGTCTTTCTTT
CASSPTASTGSFF
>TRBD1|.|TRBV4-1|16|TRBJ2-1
TGCGCCAGCAGCCATCTTCCGGGACAGGGGGCGAATGAGCAGTTCTTC
CASSHLPGQGANEQFF
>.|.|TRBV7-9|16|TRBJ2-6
TGTGCCAGCAGCCCGCCGGAGGGGACCGGGGCCAACGTCCTGACTTTC
CASSPPEGTGANVLTF
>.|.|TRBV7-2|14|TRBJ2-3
TGTGCCAGCAGCTTAGGTGGCAGGCCAGATACGCAGTATTTT
CASSLGGRPDTQYF
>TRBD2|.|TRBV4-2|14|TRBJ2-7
TGTGCCAGCAGCCATAGCGGGGGGCCCTACGAGCAGTACTTC
CASSHSGGPYEQYF
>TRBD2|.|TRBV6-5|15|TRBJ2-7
TGTGCCAGCAGTTCCCTCCTAGCGGGAGATTACGAGCAGTACTTC
CASSSLLAGDYEQYF
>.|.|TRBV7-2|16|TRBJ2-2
TGTGCCAGCAGCTTAGCTCCGACGGGGAACACCGGGGAGCTGTTTTTT
CASSLAPTGNTGELFF
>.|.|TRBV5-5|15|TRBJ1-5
TGTGCCAGCAGCTTGGCCTCCGGGGGGGAACAGCCCCAGCATTTT
CASSLASGGEQPQHF
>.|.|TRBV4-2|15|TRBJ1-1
TGTGCCAGCAGCCAATCCCCCAGGCAGAACACTGAAGCTTTCTTT
CASSQSPRQNTEAFF
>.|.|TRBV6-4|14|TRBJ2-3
TGTGCCAGCAGTGACGGGCAGGGGGGCGATACGCAGTATTTT
CASSDGQGGDTQYF
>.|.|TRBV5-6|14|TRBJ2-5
TGTGCCAGCAGCTTTGTGGGGATCCAGGAGACCCAGTACTTC
CASSFVGIQETQYF
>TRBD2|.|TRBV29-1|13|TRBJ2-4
TGCAGCGTGGGCGGACTAGGGTTCGGCATTCAGTACTTC
CSVGGLGFGIQYF
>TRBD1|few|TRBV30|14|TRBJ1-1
TGTGCCTGGAGGGGGACAGGGGGCCAGACTGAAGCTTTCTTT
CAWRGTGGQTEAFF
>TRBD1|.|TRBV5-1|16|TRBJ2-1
TGCGCCAGCAGCTGGGGTGGGACAGGGGGCTTGGATGAGCAGTTCTTC
CASSWGGTGGLDEQFF
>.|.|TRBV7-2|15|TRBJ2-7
TGTGCCAGCAGCTTAGTTTTCGCGGTCGCTCCCGAGCAGTACTTC
CASSLVFAVAPEQYF
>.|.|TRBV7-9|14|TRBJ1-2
TGTGCCAGCAGCTTAGCAGGACGGGTCTATGGCTACACCTTC
CASSLAGRVYGYTF
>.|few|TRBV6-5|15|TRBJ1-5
TGTGCCAGCAGATCACAGGGTTTTGGGGATCAGCCCCAGCATTTT
CASRSQGFGDQPQHF
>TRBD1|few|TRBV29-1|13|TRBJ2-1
TGCAGCGTTGAAGGACAGGGGTACAATGAGCAGTTCTTC
CSVEGQGYNEQFF
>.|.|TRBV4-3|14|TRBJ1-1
TGCGCCAGCAGCCAAGGTCGGTGGGAGACTGAAGCTTTCTTT
CASSQGRWETEAFF
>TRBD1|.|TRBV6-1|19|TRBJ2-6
TGTGCCAGCAGGGAACCTCCCGGGACAGGGGGCTCTGGGGCCAACGTCCTGACTTTC
CASREPPGTGGSGANVLTF
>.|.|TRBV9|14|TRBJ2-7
TGTGCCAGCAGCGCCAGCCCGTACAGCTACGAGCAGTACTTC
CASSASPYSYEQYF
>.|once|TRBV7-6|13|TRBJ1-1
TGTGCCAGCAGCCAAACCTTGAACACTGAAGCTTTCTTT
CASSQTLNTEAFF
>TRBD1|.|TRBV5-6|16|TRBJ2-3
TGTGCCAGCAGGCCCCCAGGGGGCTCGAGCACAGATACGCAGTATTTT
CASRPPGGSSTDTQYF
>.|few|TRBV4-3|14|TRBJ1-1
TGCGCCAGCAGCCAAGAAGAGTTTAACACTGAAGCTTTCTTT
CASSQEEFNTEAFF
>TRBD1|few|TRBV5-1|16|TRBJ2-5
TGCGCCAGCAGCTCCATGGCAGGGGGCACGGGAGAGACCCAGTACTTC
CASSSMAGGTGETQYF
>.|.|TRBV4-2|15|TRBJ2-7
TGTGCCAGCAGCCAAGATCGCAGGCCCTCTACGAGTTTGAACTTC
CASSQDRRPSTSLNF